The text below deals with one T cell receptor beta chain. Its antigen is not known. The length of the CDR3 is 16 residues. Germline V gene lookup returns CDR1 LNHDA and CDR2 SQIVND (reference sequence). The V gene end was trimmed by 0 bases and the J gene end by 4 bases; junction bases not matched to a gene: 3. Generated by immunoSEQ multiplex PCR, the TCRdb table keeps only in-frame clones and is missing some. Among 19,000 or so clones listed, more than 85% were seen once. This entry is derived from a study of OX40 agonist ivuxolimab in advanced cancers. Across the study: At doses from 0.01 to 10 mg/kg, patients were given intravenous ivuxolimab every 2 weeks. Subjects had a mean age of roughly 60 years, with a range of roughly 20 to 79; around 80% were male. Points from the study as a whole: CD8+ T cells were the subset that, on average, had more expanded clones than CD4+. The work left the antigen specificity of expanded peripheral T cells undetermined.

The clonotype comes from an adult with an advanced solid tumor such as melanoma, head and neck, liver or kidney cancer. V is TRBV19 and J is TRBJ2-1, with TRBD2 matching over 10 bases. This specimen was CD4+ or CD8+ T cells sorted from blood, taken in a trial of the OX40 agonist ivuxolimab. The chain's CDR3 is CASSIEVSGGYNEQFF. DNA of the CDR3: TGTGCCAGTAGTATAGAGGTTAGCGGGGGGTACAATGAGCAGTTCTTC.